Sequencing of this T cell receptor (beta chain) was carried out in a study of a mutant IDH1 vaccine in newly diagnosed glioma. Study-wide background: Patients, over weeks 1, 3, 5, 7, 11, 15, 19 and 23, received a total of eight vaccinations. The start of vaccination came 4-6 weeks after radiotherapy alone, or with temozolomide cycles. The earlier regimen, radiotherapy, temozolomide, or both, was most often both.

The time point was: week 11, during vaccination. Vaccination used 300 ug of mutant IDH1 20-mer peptide per dose, with topical imiquimod. Details on this clone: Its antigen is as yet unknown.

Produced via immunoSEQ multiplex PCR; TCRdb's table is partial and in-frame only. Of some 130,000 clones in the sample, about four fifths were seen once. Germline CDR1 is SGHTA and CDR2 is FQGNSA. The CDR3 extends over 14 amino acids. Trimming took 4 bases from V and 2 from J; bases not matched to a gene: 4. The chain carries TRBV7-2 and TRBJ2-7; TRBD1 matches 8 bases. The TCR was taken from a man aged 40-49 years with glioma. This sample comprised PBMCs, obtained from a glioma patient whose treatment included an IDH1 peptide vaccine. CDR3 in DNA: TGTGCCAGCAGCTCCCGGACAGGGCCCTACGAGCAGTACTTC. This translates into CASSSRTGPYEQYF.